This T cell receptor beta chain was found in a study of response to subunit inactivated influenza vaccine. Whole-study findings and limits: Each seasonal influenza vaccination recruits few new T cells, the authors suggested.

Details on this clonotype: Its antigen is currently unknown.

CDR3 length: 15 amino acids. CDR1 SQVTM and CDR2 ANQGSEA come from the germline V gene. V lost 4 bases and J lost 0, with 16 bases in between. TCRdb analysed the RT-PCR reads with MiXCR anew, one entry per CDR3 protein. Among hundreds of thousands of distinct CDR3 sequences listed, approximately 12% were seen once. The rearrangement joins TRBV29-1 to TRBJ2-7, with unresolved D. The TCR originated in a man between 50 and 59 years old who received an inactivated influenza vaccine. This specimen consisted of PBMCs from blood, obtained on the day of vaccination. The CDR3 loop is CSVGLARLASYEQYF. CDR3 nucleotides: TGCAGCGTTGGCCTTGCGCGTCTGGCCTCCTACGAGCAGTACTTC.